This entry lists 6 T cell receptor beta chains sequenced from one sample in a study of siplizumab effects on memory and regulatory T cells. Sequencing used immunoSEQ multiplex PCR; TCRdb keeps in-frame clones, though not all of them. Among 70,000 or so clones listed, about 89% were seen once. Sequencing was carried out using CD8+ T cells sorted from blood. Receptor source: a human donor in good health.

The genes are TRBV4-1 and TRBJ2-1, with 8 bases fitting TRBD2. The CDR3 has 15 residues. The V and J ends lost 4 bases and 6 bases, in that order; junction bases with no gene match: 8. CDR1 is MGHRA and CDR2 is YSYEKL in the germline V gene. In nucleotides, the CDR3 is TGCGCCAGCAGCCCCTCCAGCGGGAGTGCCAATGAGCAGTTCTTC. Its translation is CASSPSSGSANEQFF.

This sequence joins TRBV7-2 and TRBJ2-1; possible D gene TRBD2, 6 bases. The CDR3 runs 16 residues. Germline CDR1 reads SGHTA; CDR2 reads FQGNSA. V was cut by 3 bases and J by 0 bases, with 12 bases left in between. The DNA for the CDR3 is TGTGCCAGCAGCTTTGCGGGAAAGGGCTCCTACAATGAGCAGTTCTTC. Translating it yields CASSFAGKGSYNEQFF.

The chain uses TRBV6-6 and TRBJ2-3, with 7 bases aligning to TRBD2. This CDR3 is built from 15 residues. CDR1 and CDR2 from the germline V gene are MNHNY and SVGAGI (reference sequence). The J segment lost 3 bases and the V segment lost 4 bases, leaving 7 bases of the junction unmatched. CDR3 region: CASSSTSWGTDTQYF. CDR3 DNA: TGTGCCAGCAGTTCGACTAGCTGGGGGACAGATACGCAGTATTTT.

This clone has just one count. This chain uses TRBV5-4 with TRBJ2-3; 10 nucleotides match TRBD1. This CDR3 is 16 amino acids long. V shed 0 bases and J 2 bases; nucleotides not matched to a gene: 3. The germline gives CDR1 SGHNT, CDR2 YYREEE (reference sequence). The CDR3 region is CASSLAGTGDTDTQYF. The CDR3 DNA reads TGTGCCAGCAGCTTGGCCGGGACAGGGGACACAGATACGCAGTATTTT.

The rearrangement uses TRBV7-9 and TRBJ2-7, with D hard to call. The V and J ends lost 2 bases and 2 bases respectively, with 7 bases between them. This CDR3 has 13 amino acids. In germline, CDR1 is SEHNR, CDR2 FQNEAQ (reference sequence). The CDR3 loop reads CASSLSGAYEQYF. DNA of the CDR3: TGTGCCAGCAGCTTATCAGGAGCCTACGAGCAGTACTTC. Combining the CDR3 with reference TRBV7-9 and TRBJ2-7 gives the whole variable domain DTGVSQNPRHKITKRGQNVTFRCDPISEHNRLYWYRQTLGQGPEFLTYFQNEAQLEKSRLLSDRFSAERPKGSFSTLEIQRTEQGDSAMYLCASSLSGAYEQYFGPGTRLTVT.

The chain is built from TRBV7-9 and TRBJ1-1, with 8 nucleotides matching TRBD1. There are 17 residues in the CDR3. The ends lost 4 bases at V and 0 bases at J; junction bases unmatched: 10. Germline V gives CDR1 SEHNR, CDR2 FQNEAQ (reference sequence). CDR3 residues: CASSSEIKDRVNTEAFF. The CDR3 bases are TGTGCCAGCAGCTCCGAAATTAAGGACAGGGTGAACACTGAAGCTTTCTTT.